The rows below give T cell receptor beta chains drawn from one sample of a study of blood T cell repertoires in COVID-19. TCRdb keeps only in-frame clones here, not all; method: immunoSEQ multiplex PCR. The sample includes approximately 150,000 clones, roughly 90% seen only once; the top ten take over 0.85%. Sequencing was performed on peripheral blood. Source of these receptors: a woman aged 45-65 years with acute or convalescent COVID-19. Each CDR3 is given with its conserved first and last residue. D genes are given only for firm matches. Clone size, where shown, is once, few, many, or a class for clones that have expanded.

len,v_gene,abundance,d_gene,j_gene,CDR3nt,CDR3aa
15,TRBV25-1,.,TRBD1,TRBJ1-5,TGTGCCAGCAGTAAGGGACAGGACTTGGGGCAGCCCCAGCATTTT,CASSKGQDLGQPQHF
14,TRBV7-3,.,TRBD1,TRBJ1-5,TGTGCCAGCAGCACGACAGGGTTAGGACAGCCCCAGCATTTT,CASSTTGLGQPQHF
15,TRBV5-5,.,TRBD1,TRBJ1-5,TGTGCCAGCAGCTTGGGGACAGGGGGCAATCAGCCCCAGCATTTT,CASSLGTGGNQPQHF
16,TRBV19,.,TRBD1,TRBJ1-5,TGTGCCAGTAGTTGGACCGGGACAGGGGAGAGGCAGCCCCAGCATTTT,CASSWTGTGERQPQHF
13,TRBV19,.,.,TRBJ1-1,TGTGCCAGTAGTATAGGGCCCGGAGGTGAAGCTTTCTTT,CASSIGPGGEAFF
13,TRBV5-4,.,.,TRBJ1-2,TGTGCCAGCAACCAGACAAGGCAAAATGGCTACACCTTC,CASNQTRQNGYTF
14,TRBV29-1,few,.,TRBJ2-1,TGCAGCGTTGAAGATCGGACTCCCACCAATGAGCAGTTCTTC,CSVEDRTPTNEQFF
14,TRBV10-3,.,.,TRBJ1-5,TGTGCCATCAGTGCTAACAGCAACAATCAGCCCCAGCATTTT,CAISANSNNQPQHF
13,TRBV19,.,TRBD1,TRBJ1-2,TGTGCCAGTAGTCCACGGGACAGGGCTGGCTACACCTTC,CASSPRDRAGYTF
16,TRBV24-1,.,TRBD1,TRBJ1-3,TGTGCCACCAGTGATCCCTCGACAGGGGCTGGAAACACCATATATTTT,CATSDPSTGAGNTIYF
18,TRBV4-2,.,TRBD2,TRBJ2-3,TGTGCCAGCAGCCAAGATCTTTCAGCGGGGGGGCCAACAGATACGCAGTATTTT,CASSQDLSAGGPTDTQYF
14,TRBV5-4,.,.,TRBJ1-6,TGTGCCAGCAGCTTGGGTCAGGGCAATTCACCCCTCCACTTT,CASSLGQGNSPLHF
16,TRBV7-3,.,TRBD2,TRBJ2-3,TGTGCCAGCAGCTTAAGGACTAGCGGTAGCACAGATACGCAGTATTTT,CASSLRTSGSTDTQYF
13,TRBV9,once,.,TRBJ1-2,TGTGCCAGCAGCGTAGGCAGTAACTATGGCTACACCTTC,CASSVGSNYGYTF
14,TRBV19,once,.,TRBJ1-5,TGTGCCAGTGGCCCTCAGGGGCCCGATCAGCCCCAGCATTTT,CASGPQGPDQPQHF
15,TRBV7-2,.,TRBD1,TRBJ2-7,TGTGCCAGCAGTTTAAGACAGGGAGTACCCTACGAGCAGTACTTC,CASSLRQGVPYEQYF
14,TRBV30,.,.,TRBJ1-4,TGTGCCTGGAGTGAGCACAGCCAAAATGAAAAACTGTTTTTT,CAWSEHSQNEKLFF
16,TRBV6-1,.,TRBD1,TRBJ2-7,TGTGCCAGCAGTGAGACCCCGGGACAGGGCGGCAACGAGCAGTACTTC,CASSETPGQGGNEQYF
15,TRBV5-1,few,.,TRBJ1-5,TGCGCCAGCAGCTTGGACGGCGGATACAATCAGCCCCAGCATTTT,CASSLDGGYNQPQHF
15,TRBV6-5,.,TRBD1,TRBJ2-3,TGTGCCAGCAGGGGGACAGGGATTAGCACAGATACGCAGTATTTT,CASRGTGISTDTQYF
13,TRBV29-1,.,.,TRBJ1-3,TGCAGCGCTGAATCAGGGTCTGGAAACACCATATATTTT,CSAESGSGNTIYF
14,TRBV24-1,many,.,TRBJ2-2,TGTGCCACCAGTGATTTTCGAGACACCGGGGAGCTGTTTTTT,CATSDFRDTGELFF
17,TRBV11-3,.,TRBD2,TRBJ2-1,TGTGCCAGCAGCTTAAGAGATAGCGGGGCCGCCTACAATGAGCAGTTCTTC,CASSLRDSGAAYNEQFF
15,TRBV9,.,TRBD1,TRBJ1-1,TGTGCCAGCAGCGGGTCGACAGGGGGCAACACTGAAGCTTTCTTT,CASSGSTGGNTEAFF
12,TRBV27,.,.,TRBJ2-2,TGTGCCAGCAGTCTCTACACCGGGGAGCTGTTTTTT,CASSLYTGELFF
15,TRBV28,.,.,TRBJ1-6,TGTGCCAGCAGTTCCACGAGCTCCTATAATTCACCCCTCCACTTT,CASSSTSSYNSPLHF
13,TRBV30,.,.,TRBJ2-7,TGTGCCTGGAGTGCCGGGAATTACTACGAGCAGTACTTC,CAWSAGNYYEQYF
15,TRBV5-1,few,.,TRBJ2-6,TGCGCCAGCTCTCCCCAGGGAACTGGGGCCAACGTCCTGACTTTC,CASSPQGTGANVLTF
15,TRBV27,once,.,TRBJ1-2,TGTGCCAGCAGTAGTATCCAGGGGAATAACTATGGCTACACCTTC,CASSSIQGNNYGYTF
14,TRBV19,.,.,TRBJ1-2,TGTGCCAGTAGTCCTGGGGGAGGCGAGGAAGGCTACACCTTC,CASSPGGGEEGYTF
14,TRBV7-3,.,.,TRBJ2-3,TGTGCCAGCAGCTTAACTACGGGGGTGGATACGCAGTATTTT,CASSLTTGVDTQYF
14,TRBV3-1/TRBV3-2,.,.,TRBJ2-3,TGTGCCAGCAGCCACAGGAGGCCCACAGATACGCAGTATTTT,CASSHRRPTDTQYF
17,TRBV7-8,.,TRBD1,TRBJ2-1,TGTGCCAGCAGCTTGGACAGGCCCACCGCCTCCTACAATGAGCAGTTCTTC,CASSLDRPTASYNEQFF
14,TRBV25-1,.,.,TRBJ1-5,TGTGCCAGCAGTGCCCCTGACAGTTATCAGCCCCAGCATTTT,CASSAPDSYQPQHF
20,TRBV5-3,.,TRBD2,TRBJ2-3,TGTGCCAGAAGCTTGGGCCTAGCGGGCAGGAACCTCCCAGCCACAGATACGCAGTATTTT,CARSLGLAGRNLPATDTQYF
18,TRBV27,.,.,TRBJ2-1,TGTGCCAGCAGTTCAGAGAAGCGGGCATCACAGAAAGCCGATGAGCAGTTCTTC,CASSSEKRASQKADEQFF
14,TRBV5-1,few,.,TRBJ2-1,TGCGCCAGCAGCTTTAGCTCCTCCTACAATGAGCAGTTCTTC,CASSFSSSYNEQFF
21,TRBV27,.,TRBD1,TRBJ1-5,TGTGCCAGCAGTGGAAGCAGACGTGGACAGGTTGGGCCGAGTAGCAATCAGCCCCAGCATTTT,CASSGSRRGQVGPSSNQPQHF
16,TRBV27,.,TRBD1,TRBJ2-1,TGTGCCAGCAACCCCTCCGGACAGGGAGCCTACAATGAGCAGTTCTTC,CASNPSGQGAYNEQFF
17,TRBV11-2,.,.,TRBJ1-1,TGTGCCAGCAGCCGCGGTAGGGGTAGACAAATAACCCCAGAAGCTTTCTTT,CASSRGRGRQITPEAFF
14,TRBV7-2,.,TRBD1,TRBJ1-1,TGTGCCAGCAGATTACGGGGACAGGACACTGAAGCTTTCTTT,CASRLRGQDTEAFF
15,TRBV19,.,.,TRBJ2-2,TGTGCCAGTACCGGCGGGACAGCTCTTACCGGGGAGCTGTTTTTT,CASTGGTALTGELFF
15,TRBV3-1/TRBV3-2,.,TRBD1,TRBJ1-2,TGTGCCAGCAGCCAGACGGGACAGGGGTTCGGCGGCTACACCTTC,CASSQTGQGFGGYTF
16,TRBV9,.,TRBD2,TRBJ2-5,TGTGCCAGCAGCGTAGGGCTAGCGGGGGGTGCTCAGACCCAGTACTTC,CASSVGLAGGAQTQYF
13,TRBV6-4,.,.,TRBJ1-1,TGTGCCAGCAGAACACAGGGGAACACTGAAGCTTTCTTT,CASRTQGNTEAFF
14,TRBV7-3,.,TRBD2,TRBJ2-3,TGTGCCAGCAGCCCCGGACTAGACACAGATACGCAGTATTTT,CASSPGLDTDTQYF